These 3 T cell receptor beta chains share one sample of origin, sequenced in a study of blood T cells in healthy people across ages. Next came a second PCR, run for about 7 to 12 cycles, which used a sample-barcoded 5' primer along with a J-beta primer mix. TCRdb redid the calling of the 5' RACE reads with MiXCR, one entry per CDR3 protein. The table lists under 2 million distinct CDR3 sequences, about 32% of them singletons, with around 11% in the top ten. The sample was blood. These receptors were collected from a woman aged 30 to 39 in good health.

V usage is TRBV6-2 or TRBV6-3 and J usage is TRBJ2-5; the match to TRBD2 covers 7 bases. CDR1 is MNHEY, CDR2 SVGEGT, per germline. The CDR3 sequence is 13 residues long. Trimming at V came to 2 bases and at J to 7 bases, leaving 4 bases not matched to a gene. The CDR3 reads CASSYGGVVTQYF. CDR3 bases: TGTGCCAGCAGTTACGGGGGGGTCGTGACCCAGTACTTC.

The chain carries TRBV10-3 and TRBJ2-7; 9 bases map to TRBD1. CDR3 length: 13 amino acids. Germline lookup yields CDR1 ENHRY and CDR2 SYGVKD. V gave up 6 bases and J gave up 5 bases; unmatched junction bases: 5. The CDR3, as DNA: TGTGCCATCAGGACAGGGGGGACCCACGAGCAGTACTTC. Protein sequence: CAIRTGGTHEQYF.

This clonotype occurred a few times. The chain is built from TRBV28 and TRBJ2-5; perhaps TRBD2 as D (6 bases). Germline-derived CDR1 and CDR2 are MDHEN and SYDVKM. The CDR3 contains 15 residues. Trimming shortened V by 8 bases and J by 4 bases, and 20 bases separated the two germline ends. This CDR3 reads CASARETSGGETQYF. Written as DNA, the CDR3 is TGTGCCAGCGCCCGGGAGACCTCAGGCGGAGAGACCCAGTACTTC.